This T cell receptor beta chain came from a study of neurological immune-mediated disorders (dated by TCRdb to the late 2010s). Regarding the study in general: Peripheral blood TCR-beta repertoires from patients with HTLV-I-associated myelopathy (HAM/TSP), patients with multiple sclerosis, and healthy controls were compared in the study using UMI-based sequencing. The cohort was made up of about 66 subjects, consisting of 15 or so HAM/TSP patients, about 34 multiple sclerosis patients and some 20 healthy controls. Technical triplicate libraries were sequenced so that the variability in frequency of each individual clone could be precisely calculated. The 85 to 110 TCR-beta libraries included longitudinal samples, technical triplicates and paired sorted CD4+ and CD8+ T-cell subsets alongside PBMC samples.

cDNA synthesis used template-switch 5'RACE with a primer carrying a 10-nucleotide random unique molecular identifier tagging each TCR transcript. Each sequencing run produced over 170 million TCR-beta sequences covering 15-18 subjects. Total RNA was extracted with the RNeasy kit. TCR-beta VDJ regions were amplified with primers for the TCR constant region and the 5'RACE anchor, using the KAPA Real-time Library Amplification kit. Sample indexes and Illumina adaptors were added in a first PCR, after which library yield was increased in a second PCR. The roughly 650 bp TCR product was size-selected on a 2% E-gel SizeSelection system after Ampure bead purification. Library quality was checked on a Bioanalyzer, concentration was measured with Qubit, and libraries were quantified with the Kapa Library Quantification kit before pooling. Paired-end 2 x 150 bp sequencing of the libraries was performed on an Illumina HiSeq 2500. To increase sequence diversity, about 25-31% phiX was spiked into each library pool. Per the original workflow: Quality-filtered reads were processed with the UMI-based MiGEC pipeline, which removed over 75% of raw TCR sequences during error correction. IMGT germline references were used for aligning VDJ genes, and each clonotype was defined as a unique CDR3 amino acid sequence together with its V-J genes. Clonal expansion, Shannon diversity and CDR3 relatedness (CalcPairwiseDistances, ClusterSamples) were evaluated with VDJtools, and phylogenetic trees were built with CLCbio workbench. Clones with at least 8 unique UMIs were defined as expanded, with this threshold being based on coefficient-of-variation modelling across technical triplicates. TCRdb's own reprocessing of the public reads used fastp at Q25 and MiXCR and kept productive beta chains. CDR3 protein sequences are deduplicated, and each keeps its most common genes and DNA. TCRdb's processing, not the study's, gives the V and J calls here. This sample lists 30,000 or so distinct CDR3 sequences; 13% were detected once. The ten most abundant clones make up roughly 5.6% of the sample.

The sample holds many counts of this clonotype. What this receptor recognizes is not known. No base quality information exists; no much larger clone differs at one position. V is pruned by 1 base and J by 3 bases, leaving 1 base of the junction without a gene match. Inclusive of the bounding cysteine and phenylalanine, the CDR3 is 15 residues long. The sequence is cut down to CDR3 DNA, 45 bases in frame from base 1. Overall results and qualifications from the work: Expanded clones from different subjects shared no identical CDR3 amino acid sequences, which suggests that TCR-beta repertoires were private in all groups. TCR clonal expansion was highest in HAM/TSP patients and lowest in MS patients, with MS patients falling below even healthy controls.

The time point label corresponds to: technical triplicate 2. TCR libraries for sorted subsets were made from under 1.1 million sorted CD4+ or CD8+ T cells. Peripheral blood was subjected to Ficoll-Hypaque density gradient centrifugation to isolate PBMCs, which were then cryopreserved in liquid nitrogen. Paired sorted CD4+ and CD8+ subsets came from healthy controls, HAM/TSP patients and MS patients. The sequence links TRBV12-3 or TRBV12-4 to TRBJ2-3; 10 nucleotides in the junction match TRBD2. Sequenced: CD4+ T cells from blood. This receptor was taken from a female donor with HTLV-1-associated myelopathy (HAM/TSP). The DNA sequence is TGTGCCAGCAGTTTAGGAGCGGGAGGGACAGATACGCAGTATTTT. This translates into CASSLGAGGTDTQYF.